This TCR beta chain was found in a study of a mutant IDH1 vaccine in newly diagnosed glioma. Study in general: Vaccines began 4-6 weeks after radiotherapy alone, or with temozolomide cycles. Pretreatment consisted of radiotherapy, temozolomide, or both, with most receiving both. V12 fell at week 35 and V13, the study end, at week 47. General study points: No link was apparently found between pseudoprogression and changes in top peripheral T cell clonotypes.

Time point indicated: week 35, safety follow-up. The content of each vaccine dose was 300 ug of mutant IDH1 20-mer peptide, and topical imiquimod accompanied it. This CDR3 spans 15 amino acids. V dropped 3 bases and J dropped 0 bases, with 12 bases sitting between them. CDR1 and CDR2 (germline): SNHLY, FYNNEI. The protocol was immunoSEQ multiplex PCR, while the TCRdb copy is restricted to in-frame clones and leaves out a portion. The data contain under 40,000 clones, more than 65% of them seen just once; the ten biggest clones take up just over 15%. In regard to this clone: Its antigen remains unidentified.

The V gene is TRBV2, the J gene TRBJ2-7; D might be TRBD2 (5 bases). Sequencing used PBMCs, obtained from a glioma patient whose treatment included an IDH1 peptide vaccine. This receptor was taken from a man aged 25-45 years with glioma. For the CDR3, the DNA is TGTGCCAGCAGTGACGCTAGCTTTTTCTCCTACGAGCAGTACTTC. Protein: CASSDASFFSYEQYF.